The rows below give T cell receptor beta chains drawn from one sample of a study of graft-versus-host responses after intestinal transplantation. No antigen is known for these receptors. TCRdb's copy holds only in-frame clones and misses some; the assay was immunoSEQ multiplex PCR. In the table there are 95,000 to 110,000 clones, roughly 93% of which are singletons. This material consisted of unstimulated CD8+ T cells sorted from spleen or lymph node cells, taken before intestinal transplant. Every receptor here comes from a human donor who received an intestinal transplant. Both conserved end residues are part of each CDR3. Fields, in order: J gene, clone size, D gene, V gene, CDR3 protein, CDR3 DNA. A D gene is named only where the DNA matches it firmly. Size is omitted from some rows. Given values are once, few, many or a class for expanded clones.

j_gene: TRBJ2-2; abundance: .; d_gene: .; v_gene: TRBV10-1; CDR3aa: CASSDQGGTGELFF; CDR3nt: TGCGCCAGCAGTGATCAGGGAGGCACCGGGGAGCTGTTTTTT
j_gene: TRBJ2-1; abundance: .; d_gene: TRBD2; v_gene: TRBV19; CDR3aa: CASSIAVAGGYIEQFF; CDR3nt: TGTGCCAGTAGTATCGCAGTTGCGGGGGGTTATATTGAGCAGTTCTTC
j_gene: TRBJ1-3; abundance: .; d_gene: .; v_gene: TRBV25-1; CDR3aa: CASSGSLLKYF; CDR3nt: TGTGCCAGCAGTGGGTCCTTATTGAAATATTTT
j_gene: TRBJ2-5; abundance: once; d_gene: .; v_gene: TRBV11-3; CDR3aa: CASSLVLPYLQETQYF; CDR3nt: TGTGCCAGCAGCTTAGTCCTTCCCTACCTGCAAGAGACCCAGTACTTC
j_gene: TRBJ2-3; abundance: once; d_gene: TRBD1; v_gene: TRBV7-9; CDR3aa: CARGGRGQDTQYF; CDR3nt: TGTGCCAGAGGGGGCAGGGGGCAAGATACGCAGTATTTT
j_gene: TRBJ2-4; abundance: .; d_gene: TRBD1; v_gene: TRBV19; CDR3aa: CASSLRQGGNIQYF; CDR3nt: TGTGCCAGTAGTCTTCGACAGGGGGGAAACATTCAGTACTTC
j_gene: TRBJ1-2; abundance: .; d_gene: TRBD1; v_gene: TRBV10-3; CDR3aa: CAISAFGTDFYGYTF; CDR3nt: TGTGCCATCAGTGCCTTCGGGACAGACTTCTATGGCTACACCTTC
j_gene: TRBJ2-3; abundance: .; d_gene: .; v_gene: TRBV7-7; CDR3aa: CASSPLYGPTSTDTQYF; CDR3nt: TGTGCCAGCAGCCCCCTATACGGGCCTACTAGCACAGATACGCAGTATTTT
j_gene: TRBJ2-6; abundance: .; d_gene: .; v_gene: TRBV5-8; CDR3aa: CASSPLTGQGANVLTF; CDR3nt: TGTGCCAGCAGCCCATTAACAGGGCAAGGGGCCAACGTCCTGACTTTC
j_gene: TRBJ1-3; abundance: .; d_gene: .; v_gene: TRBV6-1; CDR3aa: CASSDAGSGNTIYF; CDR3nt: TGTGCCAGCAGTGACGCGGGGTCAGGAAACACCATATATTTT
j_gene: TRBJ2-1; abundance: .; d_gene: TRBD2; v_gene: TRBV5-6; CDR3aa: CASSSRDYYNEQFF; CDR3nt: TGTGCCAGCAGCAGCCGGGACTACTACAATGAGCAGTTCTTC
j_gene: TRBJ2-3; abundance: .; d_gene: .; v_gene: TRBV6-6; CDR3aa: CASGTDTQYF; CDR3nt: TGTGCCAGCGGCACAGATACGCAGTATTTT
j_gene: TRBJ1-1; abundance: once; d_gene: .; v_gene: TRBV7-2; CDR3aa: CASSLEIVETEAFF; CDR3nt: TGTGCCAGCAGCTTAGAAATCGTGGAGACTGAAGCTTTCTTT
j_gene: TRBJ2-1; abundance: .; d_gene: .; v_gene: TRBV7-9; CDR3aa: CASSVDSNNEQFF; CDR3nt: TGTGCCAGCAGCGTAGACAGTAACAATGAGCAGTTCTTC
j_gene: TRBJ2-3; abundance: .; d_gene: .; v_gene: TRBV19; CDR3aa: CASSRDKITDTQYF; CDR3nt: TGTGCCAGTAGTAGGGACAAGATTACAGATACGCAGTATTTT
j_gene: TRBJ1-2; abundance: .; d_gene: .; v_gene: TRBV21-1; CDR3aa: CASSTITGAGGYTF; CDR3nt: TGTGCCAGCAGCACCATCACAGGGGCAGGTGGCTACACCTTC
j_gene: TRBJ1-5; abundance: .; d_gene: TRBD1; v_gene: TRBV2; CDR3aa: CASSGLEGAQPQHF; CDR3nt: TGTGCCAGCAGTGGATTGGAGGGGGCTCAGCCCCAGCATTTT
j_gene: TRBJ1-2; abundance: .; d_gene: .; v_gene: TRBV6-6; CDR3aa: CASSYSQNYGYTF; CDR3nt: TGTGCCAGCAGTTACTCGCAGAACTATGGCTACACCTTC
j_gene: TRBJ2-7; abundance: .; d_gene: TRBD1; v_gene: TRBV10-2; CDR3aa: CASSEKGGLYEQYF; CDR3nt: TGCGCCAGCAGTGAGAAAGGGGGCCTCTACGAGCAGTACTTC
j_gene: TRBJ2-1; abundance: .; d_gene: .; v_gene: TRBV27; CDR3aa: CASSRTAPYNEQFF; CDR3nt: TGTGCCAGCAGTAGGACCGCCCCTTACAATGAGCAGTTCTTC
j_gene: TRBJ2-3; abundance: once; d_gene: TRBD1; v_gene: TRBV5-6; CDR3aa: CASSTAGTGDTDTQYF; CDR3nt: TGTGCCAGCAGCACAGCCGGGACAGGGGACACAGATACGCAGTATTTT
j_gene: TRBJ1-1; abundance: .; d_gene: TRBD1; v_gene: TRBV4-1; CDR3aa: CASSLTGDNTEAFF; CDR3nt: TGCGCCAGCAGCCTAACAGGGGATAACACTGAAGCTTTCTTT
j_gene: TRBJ1-1; abundance: .; d_gene: TRBD1; v_gene: TRBV19; CDR3aa: CASSSGAGGLSNEAFF; CDR3nt: TGTGCCAGTAGTAGCGGGGCAGGGGGCCTTAGTAATGAAGCTTTCTTT